Included here is one T cell receptor beta chain sequence, with context. Its antigen is undetermined. This entry belongs to a study of OX40 agonist ivuxolimab in advanced cancers. For the study at large: Three dose-escalation patients had partial responses: one with hepatocellular carcinoma and two with cutaneous melanoma. Notes on the study in general: At 0.1 to 3.0 mg/kg and by week 6, clonal expansion occurred in CD4+ and CD8+ blood T cells.

Germline-derived CDR1 and CDR2 are LGHNA and YNFKEQ. V was shortened by 0 bases and J by 5 bases, with 10 bases between the two germline ends. CDR3 length: 14 amino acids. Sequenced by immunoSEQ multiplex PCR; TCRdb stores in-frame clones only, minus some. Of more than 75,000 clones in the sample, approximately 90% were seen once. This TCR was recovered from an adult with an advanced solid tumor such as melanoma, head and neck, liver or kidney cancer. The V call is TRBV4-2, the J call TRBJ2-5; a possible D gene is TRBD2 (5 bases). The specimen was CD4+ or CD8+ T cells sorted from blood, collected in a trial of the OX40 agonist ivuxolimab. The CDR3 protein is CASSQEMRGETQYF. The CDR3 DNA reads TGTGCCAGCAGCCAAGAGATGAGAGGGGAGACCCAGTACTTC.